The T cell receptor (beta chain) described here comes from a study of T cell responses to AZD1222 COVID-19 vaccine. Comment on this clone: Antigen specificity is unknown.

The CDR3 runs to 15 residues. CDR1 is SGHDT, CDR2 YYEEEE, per germline. V was shortened by 0 bases and J by 8 bases, with 14 bases between the two germline ends. The assay was immunoSEQ multiplex PCR, and TCRdb's table has in-frame clones only and misses some. Of some 120,000 clones listed, 80% to 90% are singletons. General study findings and limits: Among AZD1222 vaccinees, only five to seven were seropositive at baseline. Repertoires were obtained only post-peak T cell response. Among the donors, most were white British and more were female, and clonal diversity was possibly underestimated. Epitopes outside B.1.351 and B.1.1.7 mutated regions reportedly drew nearly half of spike TCRs.

The rearrangement joins TRBV5-6 to TRBJ1-4; weak D call: TRBD1 (5 bases). This receptor was identified in an adult in good health. The sequences come from peripheral blood, collected on day 0 of AZD1222 vaccination. The CDR3 region is CASSLEGTPGEKLFF. In DNA form, the CDR3 reads TGTGCCAGCAGCTTGGAGGGGACCCCGGGGGAAAAACTGTTTTTT.